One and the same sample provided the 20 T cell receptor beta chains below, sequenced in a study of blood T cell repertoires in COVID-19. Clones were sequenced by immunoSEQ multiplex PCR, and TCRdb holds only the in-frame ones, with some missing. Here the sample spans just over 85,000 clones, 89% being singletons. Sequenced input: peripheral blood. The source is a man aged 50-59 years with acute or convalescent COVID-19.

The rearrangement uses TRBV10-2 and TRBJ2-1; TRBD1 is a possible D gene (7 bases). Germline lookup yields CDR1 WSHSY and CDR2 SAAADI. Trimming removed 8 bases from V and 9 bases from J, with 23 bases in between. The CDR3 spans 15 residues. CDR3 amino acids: CASEVGGGLVREQFF. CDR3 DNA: TGCGCCAGCGAGGTAGGAGGGGGCTTAGTCCGTGAGCAGTTCTTC.

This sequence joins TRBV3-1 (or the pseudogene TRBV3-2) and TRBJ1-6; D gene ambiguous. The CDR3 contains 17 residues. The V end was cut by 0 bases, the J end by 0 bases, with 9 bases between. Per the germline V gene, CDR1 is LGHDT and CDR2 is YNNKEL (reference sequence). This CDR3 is CASSQDRGSSYNSPLHF. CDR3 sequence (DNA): TGTGCCAGCAGCCAAGATAGAGGGAGCTCCTATAATTCACCCCTCCACTTT.

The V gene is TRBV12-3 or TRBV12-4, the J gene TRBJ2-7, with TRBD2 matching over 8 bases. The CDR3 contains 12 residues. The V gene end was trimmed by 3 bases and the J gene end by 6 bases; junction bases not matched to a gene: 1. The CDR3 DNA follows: TGTGCCAGCAGTTTCGGGAGGGCCGAGCAGTACTTC. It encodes CASSFGRAEQYF.

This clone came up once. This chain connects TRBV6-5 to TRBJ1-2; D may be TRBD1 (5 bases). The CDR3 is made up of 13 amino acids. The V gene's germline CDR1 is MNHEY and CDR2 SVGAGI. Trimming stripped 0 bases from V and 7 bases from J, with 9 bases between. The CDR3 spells CASSYSTGVGYTF. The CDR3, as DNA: TGTGCCAGCAGTTACTCGACGGGGGTTGGCTACACCTTC.

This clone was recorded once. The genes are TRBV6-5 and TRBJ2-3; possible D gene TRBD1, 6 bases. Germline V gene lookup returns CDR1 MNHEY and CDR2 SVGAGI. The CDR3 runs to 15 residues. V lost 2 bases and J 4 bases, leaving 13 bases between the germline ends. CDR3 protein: CASSYRGPGADTQYF. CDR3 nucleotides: TGTGCCAGCAGTTACCGGGGACCAGGGGCAGATACGCAGTATTTT.

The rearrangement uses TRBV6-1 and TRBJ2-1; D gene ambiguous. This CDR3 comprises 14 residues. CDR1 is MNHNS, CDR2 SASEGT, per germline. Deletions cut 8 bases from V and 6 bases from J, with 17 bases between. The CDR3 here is CASGDPHSSNEQFF. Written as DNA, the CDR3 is TGTGCCAGCGGAGACCCCCACTCGTCCAATGAGCAGTTCTTC.

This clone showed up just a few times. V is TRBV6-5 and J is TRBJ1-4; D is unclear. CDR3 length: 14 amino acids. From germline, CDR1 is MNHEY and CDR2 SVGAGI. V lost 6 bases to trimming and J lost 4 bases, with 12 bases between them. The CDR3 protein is CASSDTLNNEKLFF. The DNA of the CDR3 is TGTGCCAGCAGCGACACCTTAAATAATGAAAAACTGTTTTTT.

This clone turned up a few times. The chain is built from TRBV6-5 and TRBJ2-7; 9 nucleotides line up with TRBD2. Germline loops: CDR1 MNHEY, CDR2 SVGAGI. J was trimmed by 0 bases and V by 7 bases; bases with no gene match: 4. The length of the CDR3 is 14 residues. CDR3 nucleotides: TGTGCCAGCACGACTAGCGGTAGCTCCTACGAGCAGTACTTC. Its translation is CASTTSGSSYEQYF.

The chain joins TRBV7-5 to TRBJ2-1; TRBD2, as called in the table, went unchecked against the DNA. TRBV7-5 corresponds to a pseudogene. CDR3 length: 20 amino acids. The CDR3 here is CARSLMGLAGGSSSYNEQFF. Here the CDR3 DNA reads TGTGCCAGAAGCTTAATGGGACTAGCGGGGGGGTCCTCCTCCTACAATGAGCAGTTCTTC.

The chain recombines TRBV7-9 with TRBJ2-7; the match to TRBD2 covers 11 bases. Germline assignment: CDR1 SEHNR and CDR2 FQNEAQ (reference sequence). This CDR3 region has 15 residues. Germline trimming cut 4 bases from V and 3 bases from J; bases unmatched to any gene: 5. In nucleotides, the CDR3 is TGTGCCAGCAGCTCACTAGCGGGGGACCTCTACGAGCAGTACGTC. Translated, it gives CASSSLAGDLYEQYV.

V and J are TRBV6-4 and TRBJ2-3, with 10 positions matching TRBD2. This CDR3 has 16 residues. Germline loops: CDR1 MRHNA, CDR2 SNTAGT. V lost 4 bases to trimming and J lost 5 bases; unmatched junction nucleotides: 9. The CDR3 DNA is TGTGCCAGCAGTGGGGTTGAGCGGGGGGGCGTAGATACGCAGTATTTT. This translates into CASSGVERGGVDTQYF.

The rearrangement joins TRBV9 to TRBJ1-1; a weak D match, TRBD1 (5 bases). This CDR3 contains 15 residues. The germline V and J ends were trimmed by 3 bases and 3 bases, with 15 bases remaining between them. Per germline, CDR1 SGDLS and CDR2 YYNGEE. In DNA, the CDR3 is TGTGCCAGCAGCGCAGGGATCTTGGGTTACACTGAAGCTTTCTTT. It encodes CASSAGILGYTEAFF.

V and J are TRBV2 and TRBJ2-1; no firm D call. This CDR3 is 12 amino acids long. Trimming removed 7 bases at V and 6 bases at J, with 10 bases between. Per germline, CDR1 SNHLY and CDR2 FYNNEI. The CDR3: CASISPGNEQFF. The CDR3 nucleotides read TGTGCCAGCATATCTCCCGGCAATGAGCAGTTCTTC. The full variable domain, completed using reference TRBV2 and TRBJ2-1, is EPEVTQTPSHQVTQMGQEVILRCVPISNHLYFYWYRQILGQKVEFLVSFYNNEISEKSEIFDDQFSVERPDGSNFTLKIRSTKLEDSAMYFCASISPGNEQFFGPGTRLTVL.

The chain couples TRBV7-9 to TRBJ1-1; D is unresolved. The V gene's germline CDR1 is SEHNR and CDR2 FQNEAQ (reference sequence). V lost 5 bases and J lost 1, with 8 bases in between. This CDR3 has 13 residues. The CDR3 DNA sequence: TGTGCCAGCAGCGCGTCAGGGAACACTGAAGCTTTCTTT. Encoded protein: CASSASGNTEAFF.

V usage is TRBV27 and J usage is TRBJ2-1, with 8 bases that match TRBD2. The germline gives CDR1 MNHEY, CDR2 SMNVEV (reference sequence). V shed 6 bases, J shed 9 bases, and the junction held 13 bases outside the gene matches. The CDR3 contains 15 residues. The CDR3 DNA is TGTGCCAGCAGCAGTTTTAGCGGGGTTTATTCTGAGCAGTTCTTC. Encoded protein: CASSSFSGVYSEQFF.

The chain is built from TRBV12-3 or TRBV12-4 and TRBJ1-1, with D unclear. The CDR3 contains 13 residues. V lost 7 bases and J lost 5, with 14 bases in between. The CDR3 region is CASIPPRGTEAFF. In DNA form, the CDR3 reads TGTGCCAGCATCCCCCCTCGAGGGACTGAAGCTTTCTTT.

Here the CDR3 DNA reads TGTGTCATCAGGGCGCAGGGGGCGCGTGAGCAGTACGTC. It is translated as CVIRAQGAREQYV. V usage is TRBV10-3 and J usage is TRBJ2-7; 8 nucleotides match TRBD1. This CDR3 region has 13 residues. The germline V gene encodes CDR1 ENHRY and CDR2 SYGVKD.

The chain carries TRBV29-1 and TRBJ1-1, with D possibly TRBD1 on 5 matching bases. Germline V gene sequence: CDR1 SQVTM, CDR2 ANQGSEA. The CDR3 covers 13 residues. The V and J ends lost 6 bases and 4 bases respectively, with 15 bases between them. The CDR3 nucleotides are TGCAGCGTGGGGCGGGGGGAGGCCACTGAAGCTTTCTTT. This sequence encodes CSVGRGEATEAFF.

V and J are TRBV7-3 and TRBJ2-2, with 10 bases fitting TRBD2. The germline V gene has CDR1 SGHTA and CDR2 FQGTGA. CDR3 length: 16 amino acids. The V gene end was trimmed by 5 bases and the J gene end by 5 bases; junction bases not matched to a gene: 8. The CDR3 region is CASSPTGTSATGELFF. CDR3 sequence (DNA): TGTGCCAGCAGCCCCACCGGGACTAGCGCGACCGGGGAGCTGTTTTTT.

CDR3 DNA: TGTGCCAGTAGTACCCGACAGGGGGCAGATACGCAGTATTTT. Translating it yields CASSTRQGADTQYF. The chain carries TRBV19 and TRBJ2-3; TRBD1 matches at 9 bases. Germline CDR1 reads LNHDA; CDR2 reads SQIVND (reference sequence). The CDR3 extends over 14 amino acids. J gave up 4 bases and V 4 bases, and 3 bases lay outside the gene matches.